The 25 T cell receptor beta chains below all came from one sample that was sequenced in a study of T-cell memory formation after mild COVID-19. TCRdb recomputed calls from the 5' RACE reads with MiXCR, one row per CDR3 protein. The sample consists of more than 200,000 distinct CDR3 sequences, about a sixth of them appearing once. Input material: PBMCs or a T cell subset sorted from them (not recorded which). Receptors were obtained from a man younger than 35 who had mild COVID-19 (a few samples of this study predate the infection). Cell type and time point are not known.

This clonotype was picked up a small number of times. Here the CDR3 DNA reads TGTGCCAGCAGCTCACGTAGGGATGGGGAGACCCAGTACTTC. Translated, it gives CASSSRRDGETQYF. The chain couples TRBV7-2 to TRBJ2-5; no firm D call. Between the trimmed V and J ends, which lost 4 bases and 5 bases, there was a span of 14 bases. CDR1 is SGHTA and CDR2 is FQGNSA in the germline V gene. This CDR3 is 14 amino acids long.

This chain joins TRBV7-9 and TRBJ1-4; D unclear. The V gene lost 3 bases and the J gene lost 7 bases, with 15 bases spanning the gap. The CDR3 consists of 15 residues. Per the germline V gene, CDR1 is SEHNR and CDR2 is FQNEAQ (reference sequence). CDR3 DNA sequence: TGTGCCAGCAGCTTCTACGGGGATATGGGTGAAAAACTGTTTTTT. Translating gives CASSFYGDMGEKLFF.

This clonotype was counted at least ten times. The chain couples TRBV5-1 to TRBJ2-1; TRBD2 is a possible D gene (6 bases). Per germline, CDR1 SGHRS and CDR2 YFSETQ. The germline V and J ends were trimmed by 0 bases and 4 bases, with 11 bases remaining between them. The CDR3 has 15 residues. In nucleotides, the CDR3 is TGCGCCAGCAGCTTGGAGGGTGCGGGGTACAATGAGCAGTTCTTC. It encodes CASSLEGAGYNEQFF.

This clonotype was counted only a few times. The genes are TRBV30 and TRBJ1-3; D is undetermined. The CDR3 has 11 amino acids. CDR1 is GTSNPN, CDR2 SVGIG, per germline (reference sequence). Between the trimmed V and J ends, which lost 2 bases and 4 bases, there was a span of 3 bases. The CDR3 here is CAWSIGNTIYF. DNA of the CDR3: TGTGCCTGGAGTATAGGAAACACCATATATTTT.

This clonotype was detected a few times. The genes are TRBV11-2 and TRBJ1-1, with D unclear. The CDR3 is 13 residues long. V lost 3 bases and J lost 6, with 11 bases in between. In germline, CDR1 is SGHAT, CDR2 FQNNGV. CDR3 amino acids: CASSFLSAAEAFF. Written as DNA, the CDR3 is TGTGCCAGCAGCTTCCTCAGTGCCGCTGAAGCTTTCTTT.

Here the CDR3 reads CAWSAPGQGKETQYF. CDR3 nucleotides: TGTGCCTGGAGTGCCCCGGGACAGGGCAAAGAGACCCAGTACTTC. J is TRBJ2-5 and V is TRBV30, with 9 bases fitting TRBD1. Germline CDR1 and CDR2: GTSNPN and SVGIG (reference sequence). The CDR3 is 15 residues long. V lost 1 base, J lost 3 bases, and 6 bases stayed unmatched.

The chain carries TRBV4-2 and TRBJ1-4; D call uncertain. The CDR3 runs to 16 residues. V was trimmed by 4 bases and J by 4 bases, leaving 16 bases between them. CDR1 is LGHNA, CDR2 YNFKEQ, per germline. The CDR3 sequence: CASSPRTGRGNEKLFF. Here the CDR3 DNA reads TGTGCCAGCAGCCCGAGAACCGGGCGCGGTAATGAAAAACTGTTTTTT.

This clonotype has a handful of counts. The chain has TRBV3-1 and TRBJ1-4; 7 bases align to TRBD1. The CDR3 extends over 16 amino acids. The V gene end was trimmed by 5 bases and the J gene end by 3 bases; junction bases not matched to a gene: 9. Per germline, CDR1 LGHDT and CDR2 YNNKEL (reference sequence). The CDR3: CASSSTSGTANEKLFF. CDR3 in DNA: TGTGCCAGCAGCTCTACGTCCGGGACAGCTAATGAAAAACTGTTTTTT.

This clonotype was detected only a few times. The J gene is TRBJ2-5, the V gene TRBV7-3; 10 bases agree with TRBD1. Germline values: CDR1 SGHTA, CDR2 FQGTGA. This CDR3 contains 14 residues. The V gene end was trimmed by 8 bases and the J gene end by 5 bases; junction bases not matched to a gene: 8. This chain's CDR3 is CASRRDRGGETQYF. The CDR3 nucleotides are TGTGCCAGCCGCCGGGACAGGGGTGGCGAGACCCAGTACTTC. Full variable domain (outside the CDR3, taken from reference TRBV7-3 and TRBJ2-5): GAGVSQTPSNKVTEKGKYVELRCDPISGHTALYWYRQSLGQGPEFLIYFQGTGAADDSGLPNDRFFAVRPEGSVSTLKIQRTERGDSAVYLCASRRDRGGETQYFGPGTRLLVL.

The sample holds a few counts of this clonotype. The chain links TRBV24-1 to TRBJ2-3; the D is unclear. Between the trimmed V and J ends, which lost 0 bases and 4 bases, there was a span of 7 bases. Germline V gene sequence: CDR1 KGHDR, CDR2 SFDVKD. The CDR3 has 14 residues. In DNA form, the CDR3 reads TGTGCCACCAGTGATTTGCAATTCCCAGATACGCAGTATTTT. It specifies CATSDLQFPDTQYF.

J is TRBJ2-2 and V is TRBV12-3 or TRBV12-4; D might be TRBD1 (6 bases). This CDR3 is 14 amino acids long. V was cut by 1 base and J by 3 bases, with 6 bases left in between. The CDR3 protein is CASSLGQDTGELFF. The CDR3 nucleotides are TGTGCCAGCAGTTTAGGACAGGACACCGGGGAGCTGTTTTTT.

The V and J genes are TRBV7-9 and TRBJ1-1; 7 nucleotides match TRBD1. The CDR3 spans 14 residues. J lost 0 bases, V lost 5 bases, and 3 bases had no gene match. CDR1 and CDR2 (germline): SEHNR, FQNEAQ (reference sequence). CDR3 sequence reads: CASSGGQLNTEAFF. DNA for the CDR3: TGTGCCAGCAGCGGGGGACAGTTGAACACTGAAGCTTTCTTT.

At least ten counts were recorded for this clonotype. The chain couples TRBV9 to TRBJ2-3; 10 bases fit TRBD2. CDR3 size: 17 residues. The ends lost 3 bases at V and 2 bases at J; junction bases unmatched: 9. Germline CDR1 SGDLS, CDR2 YYNGEE. CDR3 in amino acids: CASSAGVGLAFTDTQYF. The CDR3, as DNA: TGTGCCAGCAGCGCCGGCGTGGGACTAGCGTTCACAGATACGCAGTATTTT.

The chain uses TRBV5-1 and TRBJ1-2; TRBD1 is a possible D gene (6 bases). The CDR3 runs to 15 residues. The V end lost 6 bases, the J end lost 7 bases, and 22 bases lay between the germline ends. Germline V gene sequence: CDR1 SGHRS, CDR2 YFSETQ. The CDR3 protein is CASTSQAGGESGYTF. For the CDR3, the DNA is TGCGCCAGCACCTCCCAAGCCGGGGGCGAATCTGGCTACACCTTC.

This clonotype was detected a few times. This chain links TRBV19 with TRBJ1-1; the D gene is possibly TRBD1 (5 bases). Germline CDR1 is LNHDA and CDR2 is SQIVND (reference sequence). The germline V and J ends were trimmed by 7 bases and 0 bases, with 9 bases remaining between them. The CDR3 is 13 residues long. Here the CDR3 DNA reads TGTGCCAGTACCCGGGGCTTGAACACTGAAGCTTTCTTT. It is translated as CASTRGLNTEAFF.

In its sample, this clonotype was seen many times. The genes are TRBV29-1 and TRBJ2-1, with D possibly being TRBD2 (5 bases). The CDR3 is 13 amino acids. With 4 bases removed from V and 9 bases from J, the gap between germline ends came to 16 bases. Germline V CDR1 and CDR2: SQVTM, ANQGSEA. In DNA, the CDR3 is TGCAGCGTTGCTCTTGGGGTTGAGGGTGAGCAGTTCTTC. Its translation is CSVALGVEGEQFF.

This clonotype was seen only a few times. The J gene is TRBJ1-2, the V gene TRBV7-8, with a weak D call TRBD1 (6 bases). The CDR3 sequence is 13 residues long. Looked up from germline, CDR1 is SGHVS and CDR2 is FQNEAQ. Deletions cut 4 bases from V and 3 bases from J, with 9 bases between. CDR3: CASSSGADYGYTF. CDR3 nucleotide sequence: TGTGCCAGCAGCTCGGGGGCCGACTATGGCTACACCTTC.

In this sample, this clonotype turned up a few times. The chain is built from TRBV7-2 and TRBJ1-5, with D uncertain. Trimming pared 1 base from V and 5 bases from J, leaving 6 bases between. CDR3 length: 13 amino acids. From germline, CDR1 is SGHTA and CDR2 FQGNSA. In DNA form, the CDR3 reads TGTGCCAGCAGCTTAGTGGTGGATCAGCCCCAGCATTTT. Amino acids: CASSLVVDQPQHF.

The V and J genes are TRBV7-3 and TRBJ2-1, with a weak D call TRBD2 (6 bases). V lost 8 bases and J lost 9, with 20 bases in between. Germline lookup yields CDR1 SGHTA and CDR2 FQGTGA. CDR3 length equals 14 residues. The CDR3 reads CASGRGGVGGEQFF. The DNA for the CDR3 is TGTGCCAGCGGCCGGGGCGGGGTTGGAGGTGAGCAGTTCTTC.

This clonotype was seen more than once but under ten times. The rearrangement joins TRBV11-2 to TRBJ2-7, with D maybe TRBD1 (5 bases). The germline gives CDR1 SGHAT, CDR2 FQNNGV. This CDR3 comprises 14 residues. Trimming left V 5 bases short and J 5 bases short, with 16 bases between. DNA for the CDR3: TGTGCCAGCAGCGCAGTACGCAGGGTGGACGAGCAGTACTTC. Translation: CASSAVRRVDEQYF.

Many counts were recorded for this clonotype. The chain couples TRBV5-1 to TRBJ2-3, with 9 bases aligning to TRBD2. Germline V gene data show CDR1 as SGHRS and CDR2 as YFSETQ. Trimming took 4 bases from V and 5 from J; bases not matched to a gene: 14. The CDR3 extends over 17 amino acids. As DNA, the CDR3 is TGCGCCAGCAGCCCGACCTCTAGCGGGGAGCTTCAAGATACGCAGTATTTT. It yields the protein CASSPTSSGELQDTQYF.

The chain carries TRBV27 and TRBJ2-3, with D perhaps matching TRBD1 or TRBD2 (5 bases each). The CDR3 consists of 14 residues. Germline CDR1 reads MNHEY; CDR2 reads SMNVEV (reference sequence). Trimming took 3 bases from V and 5 from J, leaving 12 bases between them. The CDR3 loop is CASSFEGPGDTQYF. CDR3 DNA sequence: TGTGCCAGCAGTTTTGAGGGGCCGGGAGATACGCAGTATTTT.

At least ten counts were recorded for this clonotype. The chain uses TRBV12-3 or TRBV12-4 and TRBJ2-1; D unclear. The CDR3 contains 15 residues. Trimming pared 5 bases from V and 2 bases from J, leaving 13 bases between. The CDR3 nucleotides are TGTGCCAGCAGTCCCGGGCCAAGTACCTACAATGAGCAGTTCTTC. This sequence encodes CASSPGPSTYNEQFF.

This clonotype was seen only a few times. This rearrangement joins TRBV4-3 to TRBJ2-3, with D perhaps TRBD2 (7 bases). V was pared by 4 bases and J by 6 bases, with 17 bases between. Germline values: CDR1 LGHNA, CDR2 YSLEER. The CDR3 contains 15 residues. This chain's CDR3 is CASSRGGGALDTQYF. CDR3 in DNA: TGCGCCAGCAGCCGGGGGGGCGGGGCGCTGGATACGCAGTATTTT.

The chain employs TRBV10-3 and TRBJ1-1; 11 bases line up with TRBD1. This CDR3 contains 15 residues. CDR1 and CDR2 from the germline V gene are ENHRY and SYGVKD. Trimming cost V 6 bases and J 1 base; bases outside gene matches: 4. Written as DNA, the CDR3 is TGTGCCATCAGAACAGGACAGGGGGCGAACACTGAAGCTTTCTTT. Its translation is CAIRTGQGANTEAFF.